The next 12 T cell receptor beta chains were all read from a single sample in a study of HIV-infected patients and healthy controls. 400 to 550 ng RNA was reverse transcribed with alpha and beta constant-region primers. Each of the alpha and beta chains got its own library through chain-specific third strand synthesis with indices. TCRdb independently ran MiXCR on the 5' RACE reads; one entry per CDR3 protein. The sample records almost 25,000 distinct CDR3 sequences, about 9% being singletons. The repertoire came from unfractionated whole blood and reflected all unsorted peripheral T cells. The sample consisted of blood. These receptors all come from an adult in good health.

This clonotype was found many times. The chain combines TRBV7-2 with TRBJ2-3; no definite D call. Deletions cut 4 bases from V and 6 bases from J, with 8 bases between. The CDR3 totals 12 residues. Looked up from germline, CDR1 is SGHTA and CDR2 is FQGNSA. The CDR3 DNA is TGTGCCAGCAGCTCCCAGCGTGATACGCAGTATTTT. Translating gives CASSSQRDTQYF.

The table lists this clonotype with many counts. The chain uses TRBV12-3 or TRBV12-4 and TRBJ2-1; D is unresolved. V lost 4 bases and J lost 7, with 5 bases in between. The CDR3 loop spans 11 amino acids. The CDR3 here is CASSSLNEQFF. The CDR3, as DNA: TGTGCCAGCAGTTCCCTGAATGAGCAGTTCTTC.

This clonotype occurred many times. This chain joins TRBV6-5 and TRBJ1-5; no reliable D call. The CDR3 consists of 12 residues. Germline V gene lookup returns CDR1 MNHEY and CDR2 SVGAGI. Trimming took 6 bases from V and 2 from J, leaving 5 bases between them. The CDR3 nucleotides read TGTGCCAGCAGGGCCGGCAATCAGCCCCAGCATTTT. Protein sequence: CASRAGNQPQHF.

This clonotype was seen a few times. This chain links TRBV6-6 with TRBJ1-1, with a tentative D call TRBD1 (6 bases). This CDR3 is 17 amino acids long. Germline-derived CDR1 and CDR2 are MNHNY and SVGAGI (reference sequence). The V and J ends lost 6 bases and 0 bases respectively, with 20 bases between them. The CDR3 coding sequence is TGTGCCAGCAGGGAGCGGACAGCCCGAGGGCTGAACACTGAAGCTTTCTTT. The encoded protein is CASRERTARGLNTEAFF.

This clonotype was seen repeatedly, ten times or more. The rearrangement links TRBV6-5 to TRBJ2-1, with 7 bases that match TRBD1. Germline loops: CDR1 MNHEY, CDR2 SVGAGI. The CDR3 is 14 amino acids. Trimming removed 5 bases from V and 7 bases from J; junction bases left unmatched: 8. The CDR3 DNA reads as TGTGCCAGCAGTCAACTGGGACAGTTGAATGAGCAGTTCTTC. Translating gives CASSQLGQLNEQFF.

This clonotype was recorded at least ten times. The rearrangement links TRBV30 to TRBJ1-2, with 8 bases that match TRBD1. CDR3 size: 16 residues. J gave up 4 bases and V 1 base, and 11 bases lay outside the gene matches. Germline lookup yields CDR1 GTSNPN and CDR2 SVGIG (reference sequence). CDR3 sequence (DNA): TGTGCCTGGAGTGAAGGACAGGGAGCGCTGGGCTATGGCTACACCTTC. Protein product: CAWSEGQGALGYGYTF.

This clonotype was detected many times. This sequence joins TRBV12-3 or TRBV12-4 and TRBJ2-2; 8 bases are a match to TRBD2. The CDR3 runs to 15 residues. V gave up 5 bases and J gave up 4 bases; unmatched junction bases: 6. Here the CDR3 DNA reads TGTGCCAGCAGTCAGGGACTAGGTGGCACCGGGGAGCTGTTTTTT. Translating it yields CASSQGLGGTGELFF.

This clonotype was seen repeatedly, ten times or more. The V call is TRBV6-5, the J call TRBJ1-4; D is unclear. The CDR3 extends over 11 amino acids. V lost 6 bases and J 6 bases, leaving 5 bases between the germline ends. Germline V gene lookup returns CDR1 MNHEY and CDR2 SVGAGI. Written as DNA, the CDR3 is TGTGCCAGCAGGCGGGATGAAAAACTGTTTTTT. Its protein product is CASRRDEKLFF.

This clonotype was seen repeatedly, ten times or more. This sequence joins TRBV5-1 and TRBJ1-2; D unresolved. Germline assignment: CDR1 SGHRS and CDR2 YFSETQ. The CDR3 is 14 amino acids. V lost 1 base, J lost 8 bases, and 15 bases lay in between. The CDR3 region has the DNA TGCGCCAGCAGCTTGAAGGAATCGACGCAGGGCTACACCTTC. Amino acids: CASSLKESTQGYTF. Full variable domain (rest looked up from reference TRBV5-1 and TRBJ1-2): KAGVTQTPRYLIKTRGQQVTLSCSPISGHRSVSWYQQTPGQGLQFLFEYFSETQRNKGNFPGRFSGRQFSNSRSEMNVSTLELGDSALYLCASSLKESTQGYTFGSGTRLTVV.

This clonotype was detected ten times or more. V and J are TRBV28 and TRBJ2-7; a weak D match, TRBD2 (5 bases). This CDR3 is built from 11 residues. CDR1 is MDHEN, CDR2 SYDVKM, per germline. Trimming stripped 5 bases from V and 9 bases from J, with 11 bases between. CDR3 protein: CASSLISVQYF. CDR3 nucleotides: TGTGCCAGCAGTCTAATTAGCGTGCAGTACTTC.

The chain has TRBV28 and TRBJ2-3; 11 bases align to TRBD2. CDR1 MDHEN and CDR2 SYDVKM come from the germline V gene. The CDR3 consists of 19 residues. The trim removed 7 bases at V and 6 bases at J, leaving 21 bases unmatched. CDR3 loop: CASTLTGLAGGTDPDTQYF. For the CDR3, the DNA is TGTGCCAGCACCCTCACGGGGCTAGCGGGGGGCACAGACCCCGATACGCAGTATTTT.

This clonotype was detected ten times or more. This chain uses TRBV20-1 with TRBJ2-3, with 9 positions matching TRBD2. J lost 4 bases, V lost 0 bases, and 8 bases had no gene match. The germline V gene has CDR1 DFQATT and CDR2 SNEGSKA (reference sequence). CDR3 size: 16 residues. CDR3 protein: CSARDLGGGDADTQYF. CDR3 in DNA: TGCAGTGCTAGAGATCTTGGCGGGGGGGACGCAGATACGCAGTATTTT.